This TCR beta chain was documented in a study of CD8+ T cells in alopecia areata. Germline V CDR1 and CDR2: LNHDA, SQIVND (reference sequence). This CDR3 is 14 amino acids long. V gave up 2 bases and J gave up 0 bases, with 7 bases separating them. cDNA serving as the sequencing template came from extracted, reverse transcribed RNA. Sequencing used immunoSEQ multiplex PCR; TCRdb keeps in-frame clones, though not all of them. Among 45,000 to 70,000 clones listed, over 95% were seen once. This clonotype originated in a human donor with alopecia areata. The input for sequencing was CD8+ T cells sorted from blood, taken at week 0. The genes are TRBV19 and TRBJ1-1; no clear D gene. The CDR3, as DNA: TGTGCCAGTAGTATACCAGGAATGAACACTGAAGCTTTCTTT. Protein sequence: CASSIPGMNTEAFF. The entire variable domain, with the rest obtained from reference TRBV19 and TRBJ1-1, is as follows: DGGITQSPKYLFRKEGQNVTLSCEQNLNHDAMYWYRQDPGQGLRLIYYSQIVNDFQKGDIAEGYSVSREKKESFPLTVTSAQKNPTAFYLCASSIPGMNTEAFFGQGTRLTVV.